The 11 T cell receptor beta chains given below trace back to one sample, sequenced in a study of prognosis after radiotherapy for stage I lung cancer. Two-round multiplex PCR on genomic DNA was the method by which TCR beta CDR3 was amplified. Primers specific to each TRBV and TRBJ gene were used in first-round PCR. TCRdb reanalysed the multiplex PCR reads using MiXCR and keeps one entry per CDR3 protein. The repertoire consists of some 23,000 distinct CDR3 sequences, with approximately 39% occurring once and the leading ten covering 20% to 25%. Sequenced here: PBMCs, sampled before or after stereotactic body radiation therapy (not recorded which). The source is a donor at least 50 years old with non-small cell lung cancer.

This sequence joins TRBV20-1 and TRBJ1-2; weak D call: TRBD1 (6 bases). The CDR3 has 16 residues. Per the germline V gene, CDR1 is DFQATT and CDR2 is SNEGSKA (reference sequence). The germline V and J ends were trimmed by 3 bases and 1 base, with 18 bases remaining between them. CDR3 residues: CSASHRERGHNYGYTF. Here the CDR3 DNA reads TGCAGTGCTAGCCACAGGGAGAGGGGCCATAACTATGGCTACACCTTC.

With respect to this clonotype: A much larger clone sits a single nucleotide away, making a read error possible. The V call is TRBV7-9, the J call TRBJ2-5, with D maybe TRBD1 (5 bases). The CDR3 spans 13 residues. From germline, CDR1 is SEHNR and CDR2 FQNEAQ (reference sequence). Deletions cut 1 base from V and 13 bases from J, with 16 bases between. The CDR3 nucleotides read TGTGCCAGCAGCTTAGAGGAACAGGTCCGGATGTACTTC. Protein: CASSLEEQVRMYF.

This rearrangement joins TRBV11-2 to TRBJ1-1; possibly TRBD1 for D (5 bases). Germline V lookup: CDR1 SGHAT, CDR2 FQNNGV. The CDR3 has 15 residues. V lost 7 bases and J lost 4, with 19 bases in between. CDR3 DNA: TGTGCCAGCACTCAACAAGAAGGGGCGGGCACTGAAGCTTTCTTT. Its protein product is CASTQQEGAGTEAFF. Complete variable domain (other parts from reference TRBV11-2 and TRBJ1-1): EAGVAQSPRYKIIEKRQSVAFWCNPISGHATLYWYQQILGQGPKLLIQFQNNGVVDDSQLPKDRFSAERLKGVDSTLKIQPAKLEDSAVYLCASTQQEGAGTEAFFGQGTRLTVV.

Sample share makes this clonotype medium-sized. The genes are TRBV6-1 and TRBJ2-7; D is unclear. V gave up 4 bases and J gave up 3 bases, with 10 bases separating them. Germline V lookup: CDR1 MNHNS, CDR2 SASEGT. CDR3 length equals 13 residues. The CDR3 spells CASSVWGNYEQYF. The CDR3 bases are TGTGCCAGCAGTGTCTGGGGAAACTACGAGCAGTACTTC.

This clonotype is medium-sized in the sample. The chain combines TRBV5-1 with TRBJ2-3; maybe TRBD1 (5 bases). The CDR3 consists of 14 residues. Trimming stripped 6 bases from V and 6 bases from J, with 17 bases between. Germline lookup yields CDR1 SGHRS and CDR2 YFSETQ. The CDR3 region has the DNA TGCGCCAGCAATGAATCAGGGCCCGACGATACGCAGTATTTT. Its translation: CASNESGPDDTQYF.

This clonotype was detected ten times or more. This sequence joins TRBV12-3 or TRBV12-4 and TRBJ1-4, with TRBD1 as a possible D gene (6 bases). V lost 2 bases and J 8 bases, leaving 12 bases between the germline ends. CDR3 size: 14 residues. The CDR3 DNA reads TGTGCCAGCAGTTTATCCAGGGGTGACGAAAAACTGTTTTTT. It translates to CASSLSRGDEKLFF.

This clonotype was found once. Sequence at one end of the junction differs from germline and may be a read error. This chain uses TRBV6-4 with TRBJ1-6, with a tentative D call TRBD1 (6 bases). CDR3 length: 17 residues. CDR1 is MRHNA, CDR2 SNTAGT, per germline. The CDR3 loop is CASSYGGQQVDNSPLQF. The CDR3 DNA follows: TGTGCCAGCAGTTATGGAGGACAGCAAGTAGATAATTCACCCCTCCAATTT.

On this clonotype: No conserved phenylalanine or tryptophan is present at the end of the CDR3, so a read error is the likely explanation. The limits of the CDR3 on the DNA are not certain, so only TCRdb's listed CDR3 is given. This chain connects TRBV6-4 to TRBJ2-7. CDR1 is MRHNA and CDR2 is SNTAGT in the germline V gene. The length of the CDR3 is 9 amino acids, counting both ends. The CDR3: CASSYEHYS.

The chain uses TRBV9 and TRBJ2-4, with 8 nucleotides matching TRBD2. The CDR3 sequence is 15 residues long. V dropped 4 bases and J dropped 2; count of bases not matched to a gene: 5. Germline V CDR1 and CDR2: SGDLS, YYNGEE. CDR3 sequence reads: CASSPGGGSKNIQYF. DNA for the CDR3: TGTGCCAGCAGCCCGGGAGGGGGGTCCAAAAACATTCAGTACTTC.

This clonotype was observed at least ten times. The V call is TRBV12-5, the J call TRBJ1-5, with D maybe TRBD1 (5 bases). In germline, CDR1 is LGHNT, CDR2 FRNRAP. The CDR3 sequence is 17 residues long. The V end was cut by 1 base, the J end by 4 bases, with 17 bases between. CDR3 bases: TGTGCTAGTGGTTTGGGCTCCCTGGGGGGGTATAATCAGCCCCAGCATTTT. This translates into CASGLGSLGGYNQPQHF.

As concerns this clonotype: Since a far larger clone is one base different, this is likely a read error. Here the CDR3 reads CASISEQYF. In nucleotides, the CDR3 is TGTGCCAGCATTTCGGAGCAGTACTTC. The V and J genes are TRBV28 and TRBJ2-7; no reliable D call. Trimming left V 7 bases short and J 7 bases short, with 5 bases between. Germline assignment: CDR1 MDHEN and CDR2 SYDVKM. The CDR3 sequence is 9 residues long.